This T cell receptor beta chain was identified during a study of cytomegalovirus exposure and HLA in healthy donors. About the research overall: As an earlier analysis found, 180 million or so T cells yielded fewer than 130 million unique TCR beta sequences.

A word on this clone: Its specificity is not known.

Researchers ran the PCR with 60 Vbeta and 13 Jbeta primers. Only in-frame clones appear in the TCRdb table, and some are missing; sequencing was by immunoSEQ multiplex PCR. The repertoire holds 75,000 to 100,000 clones, with roughly 80% as singletons. The germline V gene encodes CDR1 LNHNV and CDR2 YYDKDF (reference sequence). Trimming cost V 8 bases and J 4 bases; bases outside gene matches: 4. The CDR3 has 14 amino acids. Study conclusions and caveats: Later on, a genetic analysis was performed. It linked a missense variant in DCLRE1C with V- and J-gene trimming of TCR beta. The number of N-insertions in an Asian-associated ancestry cluster was reportedly below the approximately 700-donor mean in a later analysis.

This chain uses TRBV15 with TRBJ1-5, with 11 bases identical to TRBD1. Material for sequencing was PBMCs. This sequence was found in a man in his 60s in good health and CMV-seropositive. The CDR3 DNA is TGTGCCACCTCCCGGGACAGGGGGAATCAGCCCCAGCATTTT. Encoded protein: CATSRDRGNQPQHF.